The sequence of this TCR beta chain was determined in a study of OX40 agonist ivuxolimab in advanced cancers. The CDR3 loop spans 14 amino acids. V gave up 9 bases and J gave up 3 bases; unmatched junction bases: 8. CDR1 and CDR2 (germline): LNHDA, SQIVND (reference sequence). The method was immunoSEQ multiplex PCR; TCRdb's version includes in-frame clones alone and lacks a portion of them. This sample has tens of thousands of clones, with more than 70% found just once. V gene TRBV19 combines with J gene TRBJ2-7; 10 bases align to TRBD2. This TCR was recovered from an adult with an advanced solid tumor such as melanoma, head and neck, liver or kidney cancer. The material sequenced was CD4+ or CD8+ T cells sorted from blood, taken in a trial of the OX40 agonist ivuxolimab. The CDR3 DNA sequence: TGTGCCAGCTCGCTAGCGGGAGAACTCTACGAGCAGTACTTC. Residues: CASSLAGELYEQYF. The full variable domain, completed using reference TRBV19 and TRBJ2-7, is DGGITQSPKYLFRKEGQNVTLSCEQNLNHDAMYWYRQDPGQGLRLIYYSQIVNDFQKGDIAEGYSVSREKKESFPLTVTSAQKNPTAFYLCASSLAGELYEQYFGPGTRLTVT.